One sample yielded the 27 T cell receptor beta chains listed below, sequenced in a study of cytomegalovirus exposure and HLA in healthy donors. The PCR ran on 60 Vbeta and 13 Jbeta primers. This table comes from immunoSEQ multiplex PCR, and its TCRdb copy is limited to in-frame clones, with some not included. Among 200,000 or so clones, about three quarters were seen once, and the ten largest hold around 2.2%. The material sequenced was PBMCs. The receptors were gathered from a woman in her thirties in good health and CMV-seropositive.

The J gene is TRBJ2-7, the V gene TRBV18; D not resolved. The CDR3 extends over 12 amino acids. Germline V gene lookup returns CDR1 KGHSH and CDR2 LQKENI. V lost 0 bases to trimming and J lost 6 bases, with 6 bases between them. The CDR3 loop reads CASSPPLGEQYF. The CDR3 coding sequence is TGTGCCAGCTCACCACCTCTAGGCGAGCAGTACTTC. Together with reference TRBV18 and TRBJ2-7, the CDR3 gives the full variable domain: NAGVMQNPRHLVRRRGQEARLRCSPMKGHSHVYWYRQLPEEGLKFMVYLQKENIIDESGMPKERFSAEFPKEGPSILRIQQVVRGDSAAYFCASSPPLGEQYFGPGTRLTVT.

The chain couples TRBV29-1 to TRBJ1-2; D may be TRBD1 (5 bases). This CDR3 is built from 13 residues. Trimming took 4 bases from V and 8 from J, leaving 17 bases between them. The V gene's germline CDR1 is SQVTM and CDR2 ANQGSEA. The CDR3 bases are TGCAGCGTTGCTAGGGGAATCAACCTCGGCTACACCTTC. As protein: CSVARGINLGYTF. The whole variable domain, filled in from reference TRBV29-1 and TRBJ1-2, reads SAVISQKPSRDICQRGTSLTIQCQVDSQVTMMFWYRQQPGQSLTLIATANQGSEATYESGFVIDKFPISRPNLTFSTLTVSNMSPEDSSIYLCSVARGINLGYTFGSGTRLTVV.

The V gene is TRBV7-2, the J gene TRBJ2-7; D not resolved. The CDR3 has 16 residues. Germline lookup yields CDR1 SGHTA and CDR2 FQGNSA. The germline V and J ends were trimmed by 2 bases and 1 base, with 15 bases remaining between them. CDR3 sequence: CASSLTFQARSYEQYF. The CDR3 nucleotides read TGTGCCAGCAGCTTAACTTTCCAGGCCCGATCCTACGAGCAGTACTTC. Full variable domain (missing parts from reference TRBV7-2 and TRBJ2-7): GAGVSQSPSNKVTEKGKDVELRCDPISGHTALYWYRQSLGQGLEFLIYFQGNSAPDKSGLPSDRFSAERTGGSVSTLTIQRTQQEDSAVYLCASSLTFQARSYEQYFGPGTRLTVT.

The rearrangement joins TRBV9 to TRBJ2-7, with D perhaps TRBD1 (6 bases). The germline CDR1 and CDR2 sequences are SGDLS and YYNGEE. The ends were cut back, 0 bases at V and 3 bases at J, with 13 bases in the middle. The CDR3 runs 15 residues. CDR3 coding DNA: TGTGCCAGCAGCGTAGCTACAGGGACCGTCTACGAGCAGTACTTC. Translated, it gives CASSVATGTVYEQYF.

The CDR3 sequence is CAARAGAYEQYF. The CDR3 DNA sequence: TGTGCCGCGCGGGCGGGAGCGTACGAGCAGTACTTC. The chain links TRBV28 to TRBJ2-7, with 7 positions matching TRBD2. The CDR3 length is 12 residues. Germline V CDR1 and CDR2: MDHEN, SYDVKM. After removal of 11 bases from V and 4 bases from J, the junction contained 8 bases not matched to a gene.

In this sample, this clone turned up a few times. This chain links TRBV5-8 with TRBJ2-3; 7 nucleotides align to TRBD2. There are 14 residues in the CDR3. Germline CDR1 SGHTS, CDR2 YDEGEE. J lost 2 bases, V lost 3 bases, and 3 bases had no gene match. CDR3 sequence (DNA): TGTGCCAGCAGCTCGGCGGGAGCCACAGATACGCAGTATTTT. It encodes CASSSAGATDTQYF.

The CDR3 region is CASSSYGGDTGELFF. The CDR3 nucleotides are TGTGCCAGCAGTTCTTATGGAGGAGACACCGGGGAGCTGTTTTTT. The gene calls are TRBV6-6 and TRBJ2-2; tentative D call: TRBD2 (5 bases). Germline CDR1 reads MNHNY; CDR2 reads SVGAGI (reference sequence). The CDR3 extends over 15 amino acids. The V and J ends lost 4 bases and 3 bases respectively, with 12 bases between them.

This clone was detected only once. This sequence joins TRBV7-9 and TRBJ2-2, with TRBD1 as a possible D gene (5 bases). The germline V and J ends were trimmed by 9 bases and 6 bases, with 11 bases remaining between them. Germline V CDR1 and CDR2: SEHNR, FQNEAQ (reference sequence). The CDR3 is 12 residues long. CDR3 protein: CARDTFAGELFF. DNA of the CDR3: TGTGCCAGGGACACTTTCGCCGGGGAGCTGTTTTTT.

V gene TRBV4-2 combines with J gene TRBJ2-7; TRBD1 matches 7 bases. Germline-derived CDR1 and CDR2 are LGHNA and YNFKEQ. The CDR3 covers 14 residues. With 3 bases clipped from V and 2 bases from J, the junction kept 4 bases outside the gene matches. CDR3 in DNA: TGTGCCAGCAGCCATCGAGACAGGGCCTACGAGCAGTACTTC. Encoded protein: CASSHRDRAYEQYF.

Only a few counts were recorded for this clone. The V gene is TRBV5-6, the J gene TRBJ1-2, with 10 bases that match TRBD1. V shed 4 bases and J 7 bases; nucleotides not matched to a gene: 7. The CDR3 extends over 14 amino acids. Germline CDR1 reads SGHDT; CDR2 reads YYEEEE. CDR3 region: CASSLPGQGFGYTF. CDR3 nucleotides: TGTGCCAGCAGCCTACCGGGACAGGGGTTTGGCTACACCTTC.

The rearrangement links TRBV18 to TRBJ1-1, with D perhaps TRBD1 (5 bases). Between the trimmed V and J ends, which lost 0 bases and 1 base, there was a span of 12 bases. The CDR3 runs to 16 residues. The germline V gene has CDR1 KGHSH and CDR2 LQKENI. As DNA, the CDR3 is TGTGCCAGCTCACCACCCTCCGCCCAGGGGAACACTGAAGCTTTCTTT. This encodes CASSPPSAQGNTEAFF.

The chain uses TRBV9 and TRBJ1-1; D unclear. Germline V gene data show CDR1 as SGDLS and CDR2 as YYNGEE. The CDR3 is made up of 15 amino acids. The V and J ends lost 0 bases and 1 base respectively, with 10 bases between them. The CDR3 DNA sequence: TGTGCCAGCAGCGTAGACTGGGCCACGAACACTGAAGCTTTCTTT. This gives the protein CASSVDWATNTEAFF. Supplemented by reference TRBV9 and TRBJ1-1, the full variable domain reads DSGVTQTPKHLITATGQRVTLRCSPRSGDLSVYWYQQSLDQGLQFLIQYYNGEERAKGNILERFSAQQFPDLHSELNLSSLELGDSALYFCASSVDWATNTEAFFGQGTRLTVV.

This chain connects TRBV18 to TRBJ2-6; 9 bases fit TRBD1. CDR3 length equals 17 residues. Looked up from germline, CDR1 is KGHSH and CDR2 is LQKENI. Trimming at V came to 3 bases and at J to 4 bases, leaving 7 bases not matched to a gene. The CDR3 sequence: CASSPSRDRVGANVLTF. CDR3 bases: TGTGCCAGCTCACCGTCCCGGGACAGGGTCGGGGCCAACGTCCTGACTTTC.

V gene TRBV18 combines with J gene TRBJ1-1, with TRBD1 identical over 7 bases. CDR3 length equals 14 residues. Germline V lookup: CDR1 KGHSH, CDR2 LQKENI. The J segment lost 4 bases and the V segment lost 3 bases, leaving 5 bases of the junction unmatched. The chain's CDR3 is CASSPPGGGTEAFF. Here the CDR3 DNA reads TGTGCCAGCTCACCCCCAGGGGGTGGCACTGAAGCTTTCTTT.

V usage is TRBV27 and J usage is TRBJ2-2, with 12 nucleotides matching TRBD1. The germline gives CDR1 MNHEY, CDR2 SMNVEV (reference sequence). CDR3 size: 17 residues. V gave up 3 bases and J gave up 8 bases; unmatched junction bases: 10. CDR3 loop: CASSFLPGQGAGGELFF. Here the CDR3 DNA reads TGTGCCAGCAGTTTTTTACCGGGACAGGGGGCGGGTGGGGAGCTGTTTTTT.

The chain joins TRBV6-5 to TRBJ1-1, with D maybe TRBD1 (5 bases). CDR1 is MNHEY and CDR2 is SVGAGI in the germline V gene. V lost 0 bases and J lost 5, with 13 bases in between. This CDR3 has 15 amino acids. CDR3 sequence (DNA): TGTGCCAGCAGTTACTCCCCTTGGACACCGACTGAAGCTTTCTTT. Translation: CASSYSPWTPTEAFF.

The chain links TRBV7-6 to TRBJ2-1; the match to TRBD2 covers 14 bases. CDR1 and CDR2 (germline): SGHVS, FNYEAQ. The CDR3 runs 15 residues. The trim removed 5 bases at V and 6 bases at J, leaving 3 bases unmatched. CDR3 in DNA: TGTGCCAGCAGCACCGGGACTAGCGGGAGCAATGAGCAGTTCTTC. Amino acid sequence: CASSTGTSGSNEQFF.

This chain uses TRBV30 with TRBJ1-1, with 7 bases aligning to TRBD1. V lost 1 base to trimming and J lost 5 bases; unmatched junction nucleotides: 7. The CDR3 sequence is 14 residues long. From germline, CDR1 is GTSNPN and CDR2 SVGIG (reference sequence). This CDR3 is CAWSGIDRETEAFF. The CDR3 region has the DNA TGTGCCTGGAGTGGTATCGACAGGGAGACTGAAGCTTTCTTT. The whole variable domain, filled in from reference TRBV30 and TRBJ1-1, reads SQTIHQWPATLVQPVGSPLSLECTVEGTSNPNLYWYRQAAGRGLQLLFYSVGIGQISSEVPQNLSASRPQDRQFILSSKKLLLSDSGFYLCAWSGIDRETEAFFGQGTRLTVV.

The V call is TRBV18, the J call TRBJ1-2; weak D call: TRBD1 (6 bases). The CDR3 totals 14 residues. CDR1 KGHSH and CDR2 LQKENI come from the germline V gene. The V end lost 3 bases, the J end lost 3 bases, and 11 bases lay between the germline ends. The DNA for the CDR3 is TGTGCCAGCTCACCGACGGGACAAGACTATGGCTACACCTTC. This gives the protein CASSPTGQDYGYTF.

The chain combines TRBV19 with TRBJ2-7; 10 bases agree with TRBD1. CDR1 is LNHDA, CDR2 SQIVND, per germline (reference sequence). The trim removed 4 bases at V and 5 bases at J, leaving 11 bases unmatched. The CDR3 runs to 16 residues. As DNA, the CDR3 is TGTGCCAGTAGTAACCTCGAGGGGACAGGGGTGAACGAGCAGTACTTC. Its translation: CASSNLEGTGVNEQYF.

This chain's CDR3 is CASSPGPDRSNQPQHF. In DNA, the CDR3 is TGTGCCAGCAGTCCTGGGCCCGACAGGTCCAATCAGCCCCAGCATTTT. The V gene is TRBV6-6, the J gene TRBJ1-5; tentatively, D is TRBD1 (6 bases). This CDR3 comprises 16 residues. V was pared by 5 bases and J by 3 bases, with 17 bases between. Germline CDR1 reads MNHNY; CDR2 reads SVGAGI (reference sequence).

This clone was seen a single time. Other DNA sequences within the sample encode an identical CDR3. The chain recombines TRBV5-6 with TRBJ2-5; 11 bases are a match to TRBD2. Per the germline V gene, CDR1 is SGHDT and CDR2 is YYEEEE. The trim removed 1 base at V and 5 bases at J, leaving 4 bases unmatched. The CDR3 spans 15 residues. DNA for the CDR3: TGTGCCAGCAGCTTGCTGGCTAGCGGGAGGGAGACCCAGTACTTC. This encodes CASSLLASGRETQYF. Filled out from reference TRBV5-6 and TRBJ2-5, the complete variable domain reads DAGVTQSPTHLIKTRGQQVTLRCSPKSGHDTVSWYQQALGQGPQFIFQYYEEEERQRGNFPDRFSGHQFPNYSSELNVNALLLGDSALYLCASSLLASGRETQYFGPGTRLLVL.

The sample holds a few counts of this clone. This chain links TRBV4-3 with TRBJ1-5; D gene uncertain. Germline V gene data show CDR1 as LGHNA and CDR2 as YSLEER. The CDR3 runs to 14 residues. Trimming removed 4 bases at V and 6 bases at J, with 13 bases between. CDR3 coding DNA: TGCGCCAGCAGCCTAAAGTACGGCGGTCAGCCCCAGCATTTT. This sequence encodes CASSLKYGGQPQHF.

The J gene is TRBJ2-1, the V gene TRBV5-5; 10 positions agree with TRBD1. Germline V gene sequence: CDR1 SGHKS, CDR2 YYEKEE (reference sequence). V lost 2 bases and J lost 9; bases outside the gene matches: 8. The CDR3 spans 15 residues. CDR3 bases: TGTGCCAGCAGCTTTCGACAGGGGGCCCCCGGTGAGCAGTTCTTC. This encodes CASSFRQGAPGEQFF.

V usage is TRBV10-3 and J usage is TRBJ2-3; a weak D match, TRBD1 (6 bases). The ends were cut back, 7 bases at V and 6 bases at J, with 14 bases in the middle. This CDR3 has 13 amino acids. CDR1 and CDR2 from the germline V gene are ENHRY and SYGVKD. This CDR3 reads CAITSQGSDTQYF. CDR3 bases: TGTGCCATCACCTCCCAGGGGAGCGATACGCAGTATTTT.

A single count supports this clone. J is TRBJ2-1 and V is TRBV6-6; 8 bases match TRBD2. The trim removed 6 bases at V and 0 bases at J, leaving 4 bases unmatched. Germline-derived CDR1 and CDR2 are MNHNY and SVGAGI (reference sequence). This CDR3 comprises 15 residues. CDR3 DNA: TGTGCCAGCAGCCCGGGGGGGAGCTCCTACAATGAGCAGTTCTTC. Its translation: CASSPGGSSYNEQFF.

This CDR3 reads CASSLAQGLGETQYF. CDR3 in DNA: TGTGCCAGCAGCTTAGCGCAGGGCTTGGGGGAGACCCAGTACTTC. The chain employs TRBV7-2 and TRBJ2-5; tentatively, D is TRBD1 (5 bases). Per the germline V gene, CDR1 is SGHTA and CDR2 is FQGNSA. Trimming removed 0 bases from V and 5 bases from J, with 13 bases in between. This CDR3 is built from 15 residues.